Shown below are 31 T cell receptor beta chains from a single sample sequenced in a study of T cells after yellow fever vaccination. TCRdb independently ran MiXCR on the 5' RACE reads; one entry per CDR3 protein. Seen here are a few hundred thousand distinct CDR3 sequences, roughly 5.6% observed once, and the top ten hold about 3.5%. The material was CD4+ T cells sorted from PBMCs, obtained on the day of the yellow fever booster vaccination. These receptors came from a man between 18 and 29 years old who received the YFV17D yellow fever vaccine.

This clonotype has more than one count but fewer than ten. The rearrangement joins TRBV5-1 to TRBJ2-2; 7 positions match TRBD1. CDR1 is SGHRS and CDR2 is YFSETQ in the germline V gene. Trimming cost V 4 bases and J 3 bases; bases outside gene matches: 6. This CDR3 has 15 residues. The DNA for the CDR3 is TGCGCCAGCAGCCAGGGACAGTTATACACCGGGGAGCTGTTTTTT. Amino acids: CASSQGQLYTGELFF.

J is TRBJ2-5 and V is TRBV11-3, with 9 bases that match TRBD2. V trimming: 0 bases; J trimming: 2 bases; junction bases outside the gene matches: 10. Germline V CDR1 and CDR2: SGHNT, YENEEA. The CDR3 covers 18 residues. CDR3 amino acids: CASSLDRRAGGVQETQYF. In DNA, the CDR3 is TGTGCCAGCAGCTTAGATCGCCGAGCGGGGGGAGTGCAAGAGACCCAGTACTTC.

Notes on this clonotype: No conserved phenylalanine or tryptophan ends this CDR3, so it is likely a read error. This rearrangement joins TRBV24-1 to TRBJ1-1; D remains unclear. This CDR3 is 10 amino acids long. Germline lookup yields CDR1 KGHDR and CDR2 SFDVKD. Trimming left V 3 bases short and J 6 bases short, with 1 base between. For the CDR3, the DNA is TGTGCCACCAGTGATCCTGAAGCTTTCCTT. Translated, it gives CATSDPEAFL.

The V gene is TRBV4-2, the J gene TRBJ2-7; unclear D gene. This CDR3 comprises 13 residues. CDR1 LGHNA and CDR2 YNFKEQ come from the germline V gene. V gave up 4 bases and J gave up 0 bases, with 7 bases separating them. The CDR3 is CASSRGISYEQYF. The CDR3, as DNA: TGTGCCAGCAGCCGGGGAATCTCCTACGAGCAGTACTTC.

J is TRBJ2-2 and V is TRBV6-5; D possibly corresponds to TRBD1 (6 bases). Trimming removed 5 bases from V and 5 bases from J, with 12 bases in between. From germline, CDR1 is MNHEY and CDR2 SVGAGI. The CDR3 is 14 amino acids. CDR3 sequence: CASSTGFPTGELFF. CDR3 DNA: TGTGCCAGCAGTACAGGGTTTCCGACCGGGGAGCTGTTTTTT.

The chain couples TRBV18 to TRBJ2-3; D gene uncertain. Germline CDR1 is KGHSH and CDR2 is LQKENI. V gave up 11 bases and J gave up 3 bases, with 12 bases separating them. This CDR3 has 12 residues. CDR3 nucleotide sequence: TGTGCCGGTGCCCCCGGGACAGATACGCAGTATTTT. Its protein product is CAGAPGTDTQYF.

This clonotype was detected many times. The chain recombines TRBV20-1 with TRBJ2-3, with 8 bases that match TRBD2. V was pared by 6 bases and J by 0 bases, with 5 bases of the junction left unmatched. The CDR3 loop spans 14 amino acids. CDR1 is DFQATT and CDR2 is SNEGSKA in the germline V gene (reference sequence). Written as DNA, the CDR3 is TGCAGTGCACCGTTAGCGGGGAGCACAGATACGCAGTATTTT. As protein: CSAPLAGSTDTQYF.

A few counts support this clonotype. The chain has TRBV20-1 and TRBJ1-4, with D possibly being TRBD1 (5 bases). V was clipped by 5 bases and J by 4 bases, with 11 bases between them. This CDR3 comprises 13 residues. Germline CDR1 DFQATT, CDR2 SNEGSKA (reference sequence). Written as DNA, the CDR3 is TGCAGTGCTGCATACAGGATTAATGAAAAACTGTTTTTT. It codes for CSAAYRINEKLFF.

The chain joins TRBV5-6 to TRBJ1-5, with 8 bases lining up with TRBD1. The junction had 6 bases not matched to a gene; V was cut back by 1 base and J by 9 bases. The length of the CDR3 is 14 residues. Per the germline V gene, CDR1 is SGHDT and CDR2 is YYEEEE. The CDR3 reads CASSLNRGFGPQHF. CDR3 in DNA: TGTGCCAGCAGCTTGAACAGGGGGTTTGGGCCCCAGCATTTT.

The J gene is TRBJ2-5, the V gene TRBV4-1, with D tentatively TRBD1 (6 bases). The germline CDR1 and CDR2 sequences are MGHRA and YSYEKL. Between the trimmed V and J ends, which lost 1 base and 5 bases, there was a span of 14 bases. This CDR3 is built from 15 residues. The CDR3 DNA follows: TGCGCCAGCAGCCAAGTTCAGGGGCGGAGTGAGACCCAGTACTTC. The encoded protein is CASSQVQGRSETQYF.

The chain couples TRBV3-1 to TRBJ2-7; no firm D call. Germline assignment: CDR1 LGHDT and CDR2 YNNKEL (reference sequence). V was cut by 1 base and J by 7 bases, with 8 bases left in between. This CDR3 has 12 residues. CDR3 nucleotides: TGTGCCAGCAGCCAAGTCTCAAGGGAGCAGTACTTC. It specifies CASSQVSREQYF.

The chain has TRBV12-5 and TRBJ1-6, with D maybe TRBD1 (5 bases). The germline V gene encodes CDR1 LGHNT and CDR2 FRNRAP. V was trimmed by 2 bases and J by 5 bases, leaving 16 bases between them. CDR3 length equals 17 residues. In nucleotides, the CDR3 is TGTGCTAGTGGTTTGCACAGGTCTTTACCTAATAATTCACCCCTCCACTTT. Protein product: CASGLHRSLPNNSPLHF.

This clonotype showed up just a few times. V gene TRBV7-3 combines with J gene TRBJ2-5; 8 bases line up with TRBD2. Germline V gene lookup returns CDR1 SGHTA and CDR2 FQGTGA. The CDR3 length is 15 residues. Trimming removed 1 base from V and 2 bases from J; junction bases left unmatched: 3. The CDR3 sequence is CASSLRRGVQETQYF. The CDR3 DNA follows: TGTGCCAGCAGCTTAAGGCGGGGGGTACAAGAGACCCAGTACTTC.

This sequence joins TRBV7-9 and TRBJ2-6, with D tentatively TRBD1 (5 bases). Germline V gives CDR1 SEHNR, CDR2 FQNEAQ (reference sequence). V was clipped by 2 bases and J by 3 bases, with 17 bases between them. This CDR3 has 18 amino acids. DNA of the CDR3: TGTGCCAGCAGCTTAAGGGCAGGCAGGGTGAGTGGGGCCAACGTCCTGACTTTC. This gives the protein CASSLRAGRVSGANVLTF.

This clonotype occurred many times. Here the CDR3 DNA reads TGTGCCAGCAGCCAGCACGGCGGGGTCTCCTACGAGCAGTACTTC. Translation gives CASSQHGGVSYEQYF. The chain employs TRBV3-1 and TRBJ2-7, with D possibly TRBD2 on 6 matching bases. The CDR3 has 15 amino acids. CDR1 is LGHDT, CDR2 YNNKEL, per germline (reference sequence). Trimming removed 3 bases from V and 0 bases from J, with 12 bases in between.

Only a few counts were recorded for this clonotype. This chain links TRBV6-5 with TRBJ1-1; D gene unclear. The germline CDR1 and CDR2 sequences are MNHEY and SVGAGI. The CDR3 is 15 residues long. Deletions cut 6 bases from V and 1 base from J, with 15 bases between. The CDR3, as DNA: TGTGCCAGCAGCAAGAAACCCCTAGGGAACACTGAAGCTTTCTTT. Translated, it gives CASSKKPLGNTEAFF.

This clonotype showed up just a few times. CDR3 residues: CATSRDRYQINRSGQENIQYF. In DNA, the CDR3 is TGTGCCACCAGCAGAGATAGGTATCAGATCAACCGCTCGGGACAGGAAAACATTCAGTACTTC. This chain uses TRBV15 with TRBJ2-4; 8 nucleotides align to TRBD1. Trimming at V came to 0 bases and at J to 5 bases, leaving 21 bases not matched to a gene. The V gene's germline CDR1 is LNHNV and CDR2 YYDKDF (reference sequence). CDR3 length: 21 amino acids.

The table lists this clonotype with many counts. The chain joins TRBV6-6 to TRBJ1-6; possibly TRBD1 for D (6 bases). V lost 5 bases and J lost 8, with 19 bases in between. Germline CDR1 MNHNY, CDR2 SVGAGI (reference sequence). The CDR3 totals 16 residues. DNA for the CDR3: TGTGCCAGCAGTCCGTACTCAGGGGATGCGGATTCACCCCTCCACTTT. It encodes CASSPYSGDADSPLHF.

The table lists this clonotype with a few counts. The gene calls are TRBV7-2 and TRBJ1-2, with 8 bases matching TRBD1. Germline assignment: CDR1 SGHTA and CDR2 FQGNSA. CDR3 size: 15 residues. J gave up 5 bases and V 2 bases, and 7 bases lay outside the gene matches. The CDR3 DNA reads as TGTGCCAGCAGCTTACGGACAGGGAAGATATATGGCTACACCTTC. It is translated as CASSLRTGKIYGYTF.

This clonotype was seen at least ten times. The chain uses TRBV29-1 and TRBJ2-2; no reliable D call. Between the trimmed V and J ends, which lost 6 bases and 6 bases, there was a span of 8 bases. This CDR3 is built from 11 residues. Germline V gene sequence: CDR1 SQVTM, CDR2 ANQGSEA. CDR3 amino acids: CSVGNPGELFF. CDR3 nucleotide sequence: TGCAGCGTGGGAAACCCCGGGGAGCTGTTTTTT.

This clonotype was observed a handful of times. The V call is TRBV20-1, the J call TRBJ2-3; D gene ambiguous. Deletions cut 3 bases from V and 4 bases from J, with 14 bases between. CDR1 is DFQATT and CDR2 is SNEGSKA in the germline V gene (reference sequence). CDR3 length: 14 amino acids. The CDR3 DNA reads TGCAGTGCTAGGAGAGCCCTCTCTCCAGATACGCAGTATTTT. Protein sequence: CSARRALSPDTQYF.

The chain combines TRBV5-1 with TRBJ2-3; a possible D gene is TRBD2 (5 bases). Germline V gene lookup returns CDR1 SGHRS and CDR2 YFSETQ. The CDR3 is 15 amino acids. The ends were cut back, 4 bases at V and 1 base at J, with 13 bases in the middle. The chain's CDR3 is CASSRWMEGTDTQYF. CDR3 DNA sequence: TGCGCCAGCAGCCGGTGGATGGAGGGCACAGATACGCAGTATTTT. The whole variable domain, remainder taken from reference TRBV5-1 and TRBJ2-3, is KAGVTQTPRYLIKTRGQQVTLSCSPISGHRSVSWYQQTPGQGLQFLFEYFSETQRNKGNFPGRFSGRQFSNSRSEMNVSTLELGDSALYLCASSRWMEGTDTQYFGPGTRLTVL.

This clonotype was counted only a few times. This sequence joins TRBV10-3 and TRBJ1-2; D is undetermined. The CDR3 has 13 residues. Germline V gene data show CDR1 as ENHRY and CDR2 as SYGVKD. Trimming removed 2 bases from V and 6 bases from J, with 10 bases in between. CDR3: CAISEVVVNGYTF. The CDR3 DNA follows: TGTGCCATCAGTGAGGTAGTTGTGAATGGCTACACCTTC.

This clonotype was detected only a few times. The CDR3 sequence is CASSYSGNRGPDQPQHF. Written as DNA, the CDR3 is TGTGCCAGCAGTTACTCCGGCAACAGGGGGCCGGATCAGCCCCAGCATTTT. This sequence joins TRBV6-6 and TRBJ1-5, with 9 bases fitting TRBD1. V dropped 0 bases and J dropped 5; count of bases not matched to a gene: 8. In germline, CDR1 is MNHNY, CDR2 SVGAGI (reference sequence). This CDR3 contains 17 residues.

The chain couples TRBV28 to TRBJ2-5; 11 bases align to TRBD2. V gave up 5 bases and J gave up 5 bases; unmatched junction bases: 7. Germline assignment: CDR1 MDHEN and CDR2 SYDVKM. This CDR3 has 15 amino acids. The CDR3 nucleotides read TGTGCCAGCAGTCCACTAGCGGGGGCGAGGGAGACCCAGTACTTC. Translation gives CASSPLAGARETQYF.

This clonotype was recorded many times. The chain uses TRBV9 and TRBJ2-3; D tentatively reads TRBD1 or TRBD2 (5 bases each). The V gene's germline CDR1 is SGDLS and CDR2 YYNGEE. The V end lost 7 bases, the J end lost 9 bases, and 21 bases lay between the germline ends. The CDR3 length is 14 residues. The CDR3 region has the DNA TGTGCCAGCGCGACCACTTTGGCTTGGGGGACGCAGTATTTT. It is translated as CASATTLAWGTQYF.

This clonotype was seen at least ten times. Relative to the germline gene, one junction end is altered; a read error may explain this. This CDR3 reads CASSRVGAETQYF. The CDR3 DNA follows: TGTGCCAGCAGTCGGGTCGGGGCAGAGACGCAGTATTTT. The V call is TRBV12-3 or TRBV12-4, the J call TRBJ2-3; tentatively, D is TRBD1 or TRBD2 (5 bases each). This CDR3 is 13 amino acids long.

The CDR3 DNA follows: TGTGCCAGCGACCCAGGGGGCACCAGCTCCTACGAGCAGTACTTC. Amino acids: CASDPGGTSSYEQYF. This sequence joins TRBV25-1 and TRBJ2-7, with 8 bases fitting TRBD1. The CDR3 length is 15 residues. Per germline, CDR1 MGHDK and CDR2 SYGVNS. Trimming at V came to 8 bases and at J to 0 bases, leaving 9 bases not matched to a gene.

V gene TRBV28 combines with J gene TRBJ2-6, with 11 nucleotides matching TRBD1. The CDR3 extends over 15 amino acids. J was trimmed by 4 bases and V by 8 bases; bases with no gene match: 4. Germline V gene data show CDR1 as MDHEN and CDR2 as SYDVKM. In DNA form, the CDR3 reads TGTGCCAGCTGGGACAGGGGGGCCGGGGCCAACGTCCTGACTTTC. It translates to CASWDRGAGANVLTF.

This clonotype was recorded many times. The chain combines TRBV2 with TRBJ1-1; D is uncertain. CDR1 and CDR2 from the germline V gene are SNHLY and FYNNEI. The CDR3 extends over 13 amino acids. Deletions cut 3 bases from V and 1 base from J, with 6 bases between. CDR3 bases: TGTGCCAGCAGTGATAGGGAGAACACTGAAGCTTTCTTT. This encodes CASSDRENTEAFF. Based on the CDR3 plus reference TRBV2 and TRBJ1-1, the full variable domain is EPEVTQTPSHQVTQMGQEVILRCVPISNHLYFYWYRQILGQKVEFLVSFYNNEISEKSEIFDDQFSVERPDGSNFTLKIRSTKLEDSAMYFCASSDRENTEAFFGQGTRLTVV.

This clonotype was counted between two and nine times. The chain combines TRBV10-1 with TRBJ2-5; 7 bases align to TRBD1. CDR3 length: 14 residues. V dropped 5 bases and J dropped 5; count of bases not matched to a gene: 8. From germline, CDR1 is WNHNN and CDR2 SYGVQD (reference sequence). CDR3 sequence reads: CASSTGALRETQYF. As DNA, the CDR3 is TGCGCCAGCAGTACAGGGGCCCTGCGGGAGACCCAGTACTTC.